This T cell receptor (beta chain) derives from a study of regulatory T cells in long-lasting Graves disease (TCRdb year 2021). Regarding the research as a whole: Patients with newly diagnosed Graves' disease had been on antithyroid drugs for under 3 months. Patients with persistent Graves' disease were compared with patients with newly diagnosed Graves' disease using TCR sequencing and RNA sequencing of peripheral blood. The study was registered as a clinical trial and conducted in China. A total of roughly 35 samples were covered by TCR sequencing, comprising around 13 persistent and around 20 newly diagnosed Graves' disease patients. Summary of the overall study and its limitations: Only the TCR beta chain was sequenced and analyzed. More public clonotypes were shared among persistent patients (over 2,500) than among newly diagnosed patients (966). The small sample size was acknowledged by the authors as a limitation that may reduce accuracy. Lower TCR Shannon entropy and fewer highly expanded clones were observed in persistent Graves' disease patients than in newly diagnosed patients, which suggested clonal expansion. Because the primary lesion, thyroid tissue, could not be accessed, the study looked at peripheral blood alone. Preferential use of TRBV28, TRBJ1-2 and TRBJ2-5 was observed in persistent disease, whereas TRBV20-1 and TRBJ2-1 were favored in newly diagnosed disease.

The receptor library was made with multiplex PCR. For sequencing, an Illumina HiSeq 4000 was employed. TCR beta libraries were built with iRepertoire HTBI primers and Arm-PCR amplification of CDR3 regions. Gel purification was performed on PCR products prior to sequencing. The study's own analysis went as follows. Across samples, fewer than 70 TRBV and 14 TRBJ segments were identified and used for gene usage analysis of CDR3 amino acid clonotypes. COPE and FqMerger were used to merge the filtered high-quality paired reads into contigs. BLAST was used to align contigs to IMGT TRBV, TRBD and TRBJ reference genes, and CDR3 was defined according to IMGT. Clonotypes above 0.1% frequency were classified as highly expanded clones. Shannon entropy served as the measure of repertoire diversity, while the Gini coefficient captured V-J evenness. Clonotypes shared by more than one individual were considered public. TCRdb redid the processing of the public reads, applying fastp at Q25 and MiXCR, and retained in-frame beta chains. Entries that share a CDR3 protein sequence are merged under the most common genes and DNA. These V and J calls originate from TCRdb's pipeline instead of the authors' own analysis. This sample is represented by roughly 520,000 distinct CDR3 sequences; 12% of them were singletons. Of the sample, about 8.9% is held by the ten largest clones.

This clonotype came up many times. It lacks a known antigen. No much larger clone is present one base from it, and per-base qualities are unavailable. The time point label here, explained by the study, means: newly diagnosed GD, antithyroid drugs for less than 3 months. For both TCR sequencing and RNA sequencing, RNA was extracted from PBMCs using TRIzol. Graves' disease was diagnosed according to American Thyroid Association guidelines. The patients came from an endocrinology department in Xi'an, China. Each patient gave 7.5 to 10 milliliters of peripheral blood, collected in an EDTA anticoagulant tube. Ficoll Paque Plus density gradient separation was used to isolate PBMCs, and no further T cell sorting was done. An Agilent 2100 Bioanalyzer and agarose gel were used to assess RNA quality, and a NanoDrop 2000 was used to measure RNA concentration. CDR1 and CDR2 (LNHNV, YYDKDF) derive from the germline V gene (reference sequence). Taken from cysteine to phenylalanine, the CDR3 has 15 residues. The kept DNA is CDR3 alone, 45 bases in frame from the first base. V and J are truncated by 4 bases and 7 bases respectively, leaving an intervening sequence of 19 bases.

This sample was shared with a second study, whose subject was T cells in Graves' hyperthyroidism and ophthalmopathy. The second study also describes: Stable Graves' hyperthyroidism was defined as the absence of progression to ophthalmopathy over 18 months of follow-up. Hyperthyroidism patients were newly diagnosed, had a disease duration of under 2 months, and were aged 18 to 65 years. Patients with uncontrolled infections, other autoimmune diseases, pregnancy or lactation were excluded. Diagnoses were based on clinical symptoms, serum thyroxine and TRAb, thyroid ultrasound and orbital computed tomography. For the first round of RT-PCR on the TCR CDR3, the HTBI primer set was used together with the Qiagen OneStep RT-PCR kit. Most expanded thyroid clonotypes (frequency above 0.001) were also found in blood, which suggests that blood repertoires may mirror thyroid immune responses. In cross-validation, a model built on a 13 V-J signature told ophthalmopathy apart from stable hyperthyroidism with just under 90% sensitivity and roughly 82% specificity, and in testing the same model reached 80%/75%. During validation, the model predicted progression to ophthalmopathy a median of roughly 7.1 months ahead of onset, with roughly 65% sensitivity and more than 72% specificity. TCR V-J signatures able to tell the groups apart were searched for in a discovery cohort of approximately 95 patients, of whom around 42 had Graves' ophthalmopathy and 57 had stable Graves' hyperthyroidism. Whether ophthalmopathy could be predicted prospectively was tested in an independent validation cohort made up of under 20 hyperthyroidism patients plus 17 patients who later progressed to ophthalmopathy. The 100 discovery patients were randomly divided into training and test sets at a 7:3 ratio. The study also compared thyroid tissue and blood T-cell repertoires from about 6 Graves' hyperthyroidism patients. Once sampling was done, hyperthyroidism patients were given methimazole at a starting dose of 30 mg daily, whereas ophthalmopathy patients were given high-dose intravenous methylprednisolone. Libraries were constructed in a second round of multiplex PCR, after which size selection and purification were performed. Paired-end sequencing of the libraries was performed with 100 bp reads on an Illumina HiSeq2000. Raw data were processed with SOAPnuke, discarding reads with adapters, uncalled bases, mean Phred below 15, or no exact constant-primer or identifier match. High-quality paired reads were merged with COPE v1.2.5, and unique nucleotide sequences were defined as clonotypes. MiTCR v1.1 was used to align clonotypes to the IMGT TRBV, TRBD and TRBJ reference segments. The analysis was restricted to V-J combinations with a frequency above 0.0001, which together covered roughly 99% of the repertoires. The TCS score was defined as F50 (clonal expansion) divided by E x V (chaos), with BLOSUM62-based TCRdist calculated between CDR3 peptides within each V-J. Welch's t-statistics and random forest reduced fewer than 600 V-J features to roughly 13, which were used in a naive Bayes classifier (R e1071). Sample size was not statistically predetermined, and investigators were not blinded to group allocation. The paper describes TCR Vbeta CDR3 sequencing of 140 or so peripheral blood samples, made up of 43 ophthalmopathy patients, roughly 72 hyperthyroidism patients and roughly 17 progressor patients.

The chain is made from TRBV15 and TRBJ1-2; no D segment can be confidently identified. The specimen comprised peripheral blood mononuclear cells (PBMCs), sampled at new diagnosis, from a patient treated with antithyroid drugs. The source is a woman in her 30s with Graves disease. Donor details come from another sample of the same person, matched by shared clones. The CDR3 protein sequence reads: CATSNWDHRLGGYTF. The bases read TGTGCCACCAGCAATTGGGATCATCGATTGGGTGGCTACACCTTC. Outside the CDR3, residues come from the reference TRBV15 and TRBJ1-2 proteins, so the full variable domain is: DAMVIQNPRYQVTQFGKPVTLSCSQTLNHNVMYWYQQKSSQAPKLLFHYYDKDFNNEADTPDNFQSRRPNTSFCFLDIRSPGLGDTAMYLCATSNWDHRLGGYTFGSGTRLTVV.